Shown below are 5 T cell receptor beta chains from a single sample sequenced in a study of blood T cell repertoires in COVID-19. Measured with immunoSEQ multiplex PCR; TCRdb has only the in-frame clones, and not every one. The table lists 160,000 or so clones, about 91% of them singletons, with 1.6% in the top ten. What was sequenced was peripheral blood. The receptors shown here come from a woman aged 50 to 60 with acute or convalescent COVID-19.

This chain links TRBV3-1 (or the pseudogene TRBV3-2) with TRBJ1-1; the D is unclear. The CDR3 totals 13 residues. V lost 4 bases, J lost 3 bases, and 9 bases lay in between. Germline V gene sequence: CDR1 LGHDT, CDR2 YNNKEL (reference sequence). This CDR3 is CASSPLTDTEAFF. The CDR3 DNA sequence: TGTGCCAGCAGCCCACTTACGGACACTGAAGCTTTCTTT.

V usage is TRBV10-1 and J usage is TRBJ2-7; 12 nucleotides agree with TRBD2. V lost 6 bases to trimming and J lost 2 bases; unmatched junction nucleotides: 2. The germline gives CDR1 WNHNN, CDR2 SYGVQD (reference sequence). The CDR3 runs to 14 residues. This chain's CDR3 is CASRRLAGAYEQYF. Here the CDR3 DNA reads TGCGCCAGCAGAAGACTAGCGGGAGCCTACGAGCAGTACTTC.

The genes are TRBV10-2 and TRBJ2-5; a possible D gene is TRBD2 (6 bases). This CDR3 has 13 residues. Trimming left V 4 bases short and J 5 bases short, with 11 bases between. Germline V CDR1 and CDR2: WSHSY, SAAADI. In DNA form, the CDR3 reads TGCGCCAGCAGTGTCCCCGGGACTGAGACCCAGTACTTC. Translated, it gives CASSVPGTETQYF.

The V and J genes are TRBV5-4 and TRBJ1-6, with 10 bases matching TRBD1. Germline loops: CDR1 SGHNT, CDR2 YYREEE (reference sequence). Unmatched junction bases numbered 4, after V lost 3 bases and J lost 10 bases. The CDR3 totals 14 residues. For the CDR3, the DNA is TGTGCCAGCAGCTCGACAGGGGGCAACTCACCCCTCCACTTT. Translation: CASSSTGGNSPLHF.

The chain is built from TRBV19 and TRBJ1-5; TRBD1 aligns across 9 bases. The length of the CDR3 is 15 residues. The germline gives CDR1 LNHDA, CDR2 SQIVND (reference sequence). Losses at the gene ends were 6 bases for V and 4 bases for J; bases not matched to a gene: 7. CDR3 DNA sequence: TGTGCCAGTAGCGACTCCGGGACAGGGAATCAGCCCCAGCATTTT. Translated, it gives CASSDSGTGNQPQHF.